This T cell receptor (beta chain) was recorded in a study of T cell repertoires in cytomegalovirus infection. Background on the study: Selection of CMV epitopes for the study included recently identified HLA-C-restricted and well-studied HLA-B-restricted ones. Findings and caveats of the study: Cumulative frequency (of public TCR beta family members) identified carriers of CMV plus the relevant HLA.

Using its own MiXCR run on the reads, TCRdb lists one record per CDR3 protein. The sample records under 200,000 distinct CDR3 sequences, 20% to 25% being singletons. For this clonotype: Its antigen remains unknown.

J gave up 5 bases and V 1 base, and 5 bases lay outside the gene matches. Germline assignment: CDR1 SGHVS and CDR2 FQNEAQ. This CDR3 region has 15 residues. The chain carries TRBV7-8 and TRBJ1-5, with 7 nucleotides matching TRBD1. The clonotype comes from a human donor in good health (CMV status not recorded). Some clones in this sample may be carry-over from other donors' samples. The input for sequencing was CD8+ T cells from cultured PBMCs, taken from culture after CMV antigen stimulation. CDR3 nucleotide sequence: TGTGCCAGCAGCTTAGAAGGGGACAGACATCAGCCCCAGCATTTT. Protein sequence: CASSLEGDRHQPQHF.